A selection of T cell receptor beta chains follows, all from one sample in a study of blood T cell repertoires in COVID-19. Repertoires were generated with immunoSEQ multiplex PCR, while TCRdb's copy carries only in-frame clones and drops some. The table records some 350,000 clones, roughly 90% of them present only once. Sequenced input: peripheral blood. The receptors shown here come from a woman in her 70s with COVID-19, enrolled during active disease. CDR3s include the opening cysteine and the closing phenylalanine or tryptophan. Fields, in order: J gene, V gene, D gene, clone size, CDR3 DNA, CDR3 protein. A D gene is named only where the DNA matches it firmly. A row's size may be missing; if present it is once, few, many or a size class.

TRBJ1-1 | TRBV5-1 | TRBD1 | - | TGCGCCAGCAGCCCTGCCTTGACAGGGGGGATGAACACTGAAGCTTTCTTT | CASSPALTGGMNTEAFF
TRBJ2-1 | TRBV5-1 | - | - | TGCGCCAGCAGCTTGGATCCCACGTTGAGCTCCTACAATGAGCAGTTCTTC | CASSLDPTLSSYNEQFF
TRBJ2-7 | TRBV29-1 | TRBD1 | many | TGCAGCGTTCAGGGGGCAGGGGGAAACGAGCAGTACTTC | CSVQGAGGNEQYF
TRBJ1-3 | TRBV27 | - | - | TGTGCCAGCAGTGCGTACTTTGGAAACACCATATATTTT | CASSAYFGNTIYF
TRBJ1-4 | TRBV2 | - | many | TGTGCCAGCGGCTCGACAGTAACGCTAATGTTT | CASGSTVTLMF
TRBJ2-5 | TRBV11-2 | TRBD1 | - | TGTGCCAGCAGCACGGACAGGGAAGAGACCCAGTACTTC | CASSTDREETQYF
TRBJ1-2 | TRBV29-1 | - | - | TGCAGCGTTGATCAGGCCATGCAGCTTAACTATGGCTACACCTTC | CSVDQAMQLNYGYTF
TRBJ2-2 | TRBV5-4 | TRBD1 | - | TGTGCCAGCAGTCCCGGGACAGCTAACACCGGGGAGCTGTTTTTT | CASSPGTANTGELFF
TRBJ2-7 | TRBV5-6 | TRBD2 | - | TGTGCCAGCAGCGCGGGGGGCAGTCGTCCCTACGAGCAGTACTTC | CASSAGGSRPYEQYF
TRBJ1-4 | TRBV28 | - | - | TGTGCCAGCAGTTTTTTTCCGGTCCAAAATGAAAAACTGTTTTTT | CASSFFPVQNEKLFF
TRBJ2-2 | TRBV11-3 | - | - | TGTGCCAGCAGCTTAGACGGTCCTAACACCGGGGAGCTGTTTTTT | CASSLDGPNTGELFF
TRBJ1-1 | TRBV5-1 | - | - | TGCGCCAGCAGCTTTAACGGAGGGGACACTGAAGCTTTCTTT | CASSFNGGDTEAFF
TRBJ2-2 | TRBV9 | TRBD1 | - | TGTGCCAGCAGCGTAGGAGGGACAGGGGTCGGGGAGCTGTTTTTT | CASSVGGTGVGELFF
TRBJ2-2 | TRBV30 | TRBD2 | - | TGTGCCTGGAGTCCGGGACTAGTTAGCACCGGGGAGCTGTTTTTT | CAWSPGLVSTGELFF
TRBJ2-1 | TRBV15 | TRBD2 | once | TGTGCCACCAGCGGGCGGGGGGGCTTTAATGAGCAGTTCTTC | CATSGRGGFNEQFF
TRBJ2-7 | TRBV24-1 | - | - | TGTGCCACCAGTGCTGGCAACGAGCAGTACTTC | CATSAGNEQYF
TRBJ1-2 | TRBV12-5 | TRBD1 | - | TGTGCTAGTGGTTTGGGACAGGGGGGAACCTATGGCTACACCTTC | CASGLGQGGTYGYTF
TRBJ2-7 | TRBV28 | TRBD2 | - | TGTGCCAGCAGCTCAGCCTGGGCTAGCGGGGGTTGGCCCTACGAGCAGTACTTC | CASSSAWASGGWPYEQYF
TRBJ2-7 | TRBV19 | - | - | TGTGCCAGTAGTATCCCTCCTGCGTCTGTGCACTTC | CASSIPPASVHF
TRBJ1-1 | TRBV28 | - | - | TGTGCCAGCTGGCAGGGATTAAATGAGGAAGCTTTCTTT | CASWQGLNEEAFF
TRBJ1-5 | TRBV7-8 | - | - | TGTGCCAGCAGGTTATTGCCCACGGGTTGGAGCAATCAGCCCCAGCATTTT | CASRLLPTGWSNQPQHF
TRBJ1-6 | TRBV6-1 | - | - | TGTGCCAGCAGTGAAGGTTCCCTGCCCCTCCACTTT | CASSEGSLPLHF
TRBJ2-7 | TRBV30 | - | once | TGTGCCTGGAGAGTATTTCAGGGAAGGGAGCAGTACTTC | CAWRVFQGREQYF